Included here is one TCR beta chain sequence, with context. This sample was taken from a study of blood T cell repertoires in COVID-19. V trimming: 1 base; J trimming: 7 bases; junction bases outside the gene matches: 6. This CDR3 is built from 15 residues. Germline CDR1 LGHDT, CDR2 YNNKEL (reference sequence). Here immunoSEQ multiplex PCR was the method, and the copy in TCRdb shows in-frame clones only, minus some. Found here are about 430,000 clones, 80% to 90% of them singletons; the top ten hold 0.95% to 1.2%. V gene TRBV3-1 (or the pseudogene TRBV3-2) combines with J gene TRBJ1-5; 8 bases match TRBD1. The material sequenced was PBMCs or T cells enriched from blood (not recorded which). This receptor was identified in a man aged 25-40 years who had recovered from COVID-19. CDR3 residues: CASSQAQGARQPQHF. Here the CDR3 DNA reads TGTGCCAGCAGCCAAGCCCAGGGGGCGAGGCAGCCCCAGCATTTT.